The text below deals with one TCR beta chain. Its antigen is unidentified. This entry is derived from a study of cytomegalovirus exposure and HLA in healthy donors. In the study overall: The study placed around 85% of its 350 to 400 genotyped donors in the Caucasian-associated ancestry cluster. Overall study findings and caveats: It was reportedly the case that the classifier diagnosed cytomegalovirus status with high specificity and sensitivity.

Primers included in the PCR were 60 Vbeta and 13 Jbeta primers. Produced via immunoSEQ multiplex PCR; TCRdb's table is partial and in-frame only. In all, the sample yields approximately 52,000 clones. The CDR3 has 14 residues. V was pared by 1 base and J by 4 bases, with 8 bases between. From germline, CDR1 is LGHNA and CDR2 YNFKEQ. The genes are TRBV4-2 and TRBJ1-3, with D maybe TRBD1 (5 bases). Sequenced: PBMCs. The source of this sequence is a man aged 45-65 years in good health and CMV-seropositive. In DNA, the CDR3 is TGTGCCAGCAGCCAAGGGACAAACGGAAACACCATATATTTT. Translation: CASSQGTNGNTIYF.